This is a list of T cell receptor beta chains from one sample in a study of shared clonotypes between healthy human individuals. Libraries were prepared by immunoSEQ multiplex PCR; TCRdb keeps only in-frame clonotypes and omits some of them. Of fewer than 3 million clones in the sample, roughly 92% are singletons; the top ten hold around 0.35%. Sequencing used naive CD4+ T cells from PBMCs. The receptors here all came from a man younger than 35 in good health. Some clones in this sample may be carry-over from other donors' samples. CDR3s include the opening cysteine and the closing phenylalanine or tryptophan. Each record gives: clone size, J gene, D gene, V gene, CDR3 protein, CDR3 DNA. A D gene is named only where the DNA matches it firmly. Clone size appears in some rows only: once, few, many, or a class for an expanded clone.

NA TRBJ1-3 NA TRBV7-3 CASSLWPNSGNTIYF TGTGCCAGCAGCTTATGGCCAAACTCTGGAAACACCATATATTTT
once TRBJ1-3 NA TRBV14 CASSQDRRYTIYF TGTGCCAGCAGCCAAGATAGGCGGTACACCATATATTTT
NA TRBJ1-1 NA TRBV6-6 CASRGPTGSYTEAFF TGTGCCAGCAGGGGCCCAACAGGGTCCTACACTGAAGCTTTCTTT
NA TRBJ2-7 TRBD1 TRBV7-9 CASSLNQGAPEQYF TGTGCCAGCAGCTTAAACCAGGGGGCGCCGGAGCAGTACTTC
NA TRBJ2-2 NA TRBV29-1 CSGTGQNTGELFF TGCAGCGGGACCGGTCAGAACACCGGGGAGCTGTTTTTT
NA TRBJ2-7 NA TRBV5-1 CASSLLRGFEQYF TGCGCCAGCAGCTTATTGAGGGGTTTCGAGCAGTACTTC
NA TRBJ1-6 TRBD1 TRBV4-3 CASRQGSSYNSPLHF TGCGCCAGCAGACAGGGGAGCTCCTATAATTCACCCCTCCACTTT
NA TRBJ2-1 TRBD1 TRBV28 CASSFSLLGQGSYNEQFF TGTGCCAGCAGTTTTAGTTTACTTGGACAGGGCTCCTACAATGAGCAGTTCTTC
NA TRBJ2-7 TRBD2 TRBV4-2 CASSQESAGGEREQYF TGTGCCAGCAGCCAAGAATCAGCGGGGGGGGAGCGAGAGCAGTACTTC
NA TRBJ2-1 TRBD2 TRBV7-3 CASSLAGGSTYNEQFF TGTGCCAGCAGCTTAGCGGGAGGGAGTACCTACAATGAGCAGTTCTTC
NA TRBJ1-2 NA TRBV6-5 CASSSVNYGCTF TGTGCCAGCAGTTCAGTAAACTATGGCTGCACCTTC